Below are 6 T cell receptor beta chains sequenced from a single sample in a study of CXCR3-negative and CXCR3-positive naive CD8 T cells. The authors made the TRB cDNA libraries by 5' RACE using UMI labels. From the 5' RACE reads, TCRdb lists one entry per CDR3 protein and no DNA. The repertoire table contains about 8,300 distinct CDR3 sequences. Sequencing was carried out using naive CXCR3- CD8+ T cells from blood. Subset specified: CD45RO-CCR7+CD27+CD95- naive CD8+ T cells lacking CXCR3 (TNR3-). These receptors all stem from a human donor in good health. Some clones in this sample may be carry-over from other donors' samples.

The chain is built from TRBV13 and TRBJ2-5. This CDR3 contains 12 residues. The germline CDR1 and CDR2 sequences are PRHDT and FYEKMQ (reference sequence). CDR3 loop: CASSLGRKTQYF.

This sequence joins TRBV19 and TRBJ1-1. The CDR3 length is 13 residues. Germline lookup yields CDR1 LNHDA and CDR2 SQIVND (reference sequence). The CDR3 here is CASIINLNTEAFF. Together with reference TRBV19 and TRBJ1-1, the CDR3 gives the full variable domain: DGGITQSPKYLFRKEGQNVTLSCEQNLNHDAMYWYRQDPGQGLRLIYYSQIVNDFQKGDIAEGYSVSREKKESFPLTVTSAQKNPTAFYLCASIINLNTEAFFGQGTRLTVV.

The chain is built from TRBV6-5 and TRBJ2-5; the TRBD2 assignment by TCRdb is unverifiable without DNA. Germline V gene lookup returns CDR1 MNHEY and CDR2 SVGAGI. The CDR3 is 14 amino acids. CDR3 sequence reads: CASRSTSGQETQYF.

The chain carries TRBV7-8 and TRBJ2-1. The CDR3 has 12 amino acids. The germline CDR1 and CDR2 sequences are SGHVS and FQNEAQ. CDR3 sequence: CASSLVLSEQFF. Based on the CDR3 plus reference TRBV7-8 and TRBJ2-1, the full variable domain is GAGVSQSPRYKVAKRGQDVALRCDPISGHVSLFWYQQALGQGPEFLTYFQNEAQLDKSGLPSDRFFAERPEGSVSTLKIQRTQQEDSAVYLCASSLVLSEQFFGPGTRLTVL.

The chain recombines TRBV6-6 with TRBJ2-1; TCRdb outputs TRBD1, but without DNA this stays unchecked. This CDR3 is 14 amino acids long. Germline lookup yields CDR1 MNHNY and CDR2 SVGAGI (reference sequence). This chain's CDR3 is CASSYSGGGNEQFF.

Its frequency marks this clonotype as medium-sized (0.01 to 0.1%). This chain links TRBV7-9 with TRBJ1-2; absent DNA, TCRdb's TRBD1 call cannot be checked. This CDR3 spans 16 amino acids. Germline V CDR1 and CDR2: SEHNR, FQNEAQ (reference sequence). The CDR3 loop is CASSSMTVRLNYGYTF.